A selection of T cell receptor beta chains follows, all from one sample in a study of T-cell memory formation after mild COVID-19. TCRdb reanalysed the 5' RACE reads using MiXCR and keeps one entry per CDR3 protein. Seen here are approximately 580,000 distinct CDR3 sequences, around 21% observed once, and the top ten hold roughly an eighth. The material sequenced was PBMCs or a T cell subset sorted from them (not recorded which). The receptors shown here come from an adult woman who had mild COVID-19 (a few samples of this study predate the infection). Cell type and time point are not known. CDR3s include the opening cysteine and the closing phenylalanine or tryptophan. A D gene is named only where the DNA matches it firmly. Not every row has a clone size; where given, it reads once, few, many or a size class.

d_call: .
j_call: TRBJ2-5
v_call: TRBV3-1
clone_size: few
cdr3_aa: CASSSLGDQETQYF
cdr3_nt: TGTGCCAGCAGTTCCCTCGGGGACCAAGAGACCCAGTACTTC

d_call: TRBD1
j_call: TRBJ1-1
v_call: TRBV27
clone_size: .
cdr3_aa: CASSQGRWDRATEAFF
cdr3_nt: TGTGCCAGCAGTCAAGGGAGGTGGGACAGGGCCACTGAAGCTTTCTTT

d_call: .
j_call: TRBJ2-2
v_call: TRBV4-2
clone_size: few
cdr3_aa: CASSQGHMNTGELFF
cdr3_nt: TGTGCCAGCAGCCAGGGACATATGAACACCGGGGAGCTGTTTTTT

d_call: TRBD1
j_call: TRBJ2-7
v_call: TRBV10-3
clone_size: few
cdr3_aa: CAISERGQGAYEQYF
cdr3_nt: TGTGCCATCAGTGAGCGAGGTCAGGGGGCCTACGAGCAGTACTTC

d_call: .
j_call: TRBJ1-3
v_call: TRBV11-3
clone_size: .
cdr3_aa: CASSLDRQSSGNTIYF
cdr3_nt: TGTGCCAGCAGCTTAGATCGGCAGAGCTCTGGAAACACCATATATTTT

d_call: TRBD2
j_call: TRBJ2-7
v_call: TRBV3-1
clone_size: .
cdr3_aa: CASRGSRTSGGEQYF
cdr3_nt: TGTGCCAGCAGGGGGTCCCGGACTAGCGGGGGCGAGCAGTACTTC

d_call: TRBD2
j_call: TRBJ2-1
v_call: TRBV6-5
clone_size: few
cdr3_aa: CASRQPGLGANEQFF
cdr3_nt: TGTGCCAGCAGGCAACCGGGACTAGGGGCCAATGAGCAGTTCTTC

d_call: TRBD1
j_call: TRBJ1-2
v_call: TRBV30
clone_size: few
cdr3_aa: CAWSKGTGYGYTF
cdr3_nt: TGTGCCTGGAGTAAAGGGACAGGCTATGGCTACACCTTC

d_call: .
j_call: TRBJ2-7
v_call: TRBV6-5
clone_size: .
cdr3_aa: CASSYSGLNYEQYF
cdr3_nt: TGTGCCAGCAGTTATAGCGGATTAAACTACGAGCAGTACTTC

d_call: TRBD2
j_call: TRBJ2-3
v_call: TRBV7-9
clone_size: few
cdr3_aa: CASSFAGESPTDTQYF
cdr3_nt: TGTGCCAGCAGCTTCGCGGGAGAGTCCCCCACAGATACGCAGTATTTT

d_call: .
j_call: TRBJ1-1
v_call: TRBV27
clone_size: few
cdr3_aa: CASSLPSNQAFF
cdr3_nt: TGTGCCAGCAGCCTGCCGTCCAACCAAGCTTTCTTT

d_call: .
j_call: TRBJ2-2
v_call: TRBV7-2
clone_size: few
cdr3_aa: CASSWDIPNTGELFF
cdr3_nt: TGTGCCAGCAGCTGGGACATACCCAACACCGGGGAGCTGTTTTTT

d_call: TRBD1
j_call: TRBJ1-2
v_call: TRBV25-1
clone_size: .
cdr3_aa: CASRRGTGDYPDGYTF
cdr3_nt: TGTGCCAGCAGGCGGGGGACAGGGGACTATCCTGATGGCTACACCTTC

d_call: TRBD1
j_call: TRBJ2-1
v_call: TRBV4-3
clone_size: .
cdr3_aa: CASSQGTGNEQFF
cdr3_nt: TGCGCCAGCAGCCAAGGGACAGGGAATGAGCAGTTCTTC

d_call: .
j_call: TRBJ2-7
v_call: TRBV6-5
clone_size: .
cdr3_aa: CASTKGAVPYEQYF
cdr3_nt: TGTGCCAGCACTAAAGGGGCAGTGCCCTACGAGCAGTACTTC

d_call: .
j_call: TRBJ1-2
v_call: TRBV20-1
clone_size: .
cdr3_aa: CSARDLGKNYGYTF
cdr3_nt: TGCAGTGCTAGAGATCTCGGGAAGAACTATGGCTACACCTTC

d_call: .
j_call: TRBJ1-1
v_call: TRBV4-1
clone_size: few
cdr3_aa: CASTETGSGLWTEAFF
cdr3_nt: TGCGCCAGCACCGAAACAGGGTCGGGGTTGTGGACTGAAGCTTTCTTT

d_call: TRBD1
j_call: TRBJ2-5
v_call: TRBV7-7
clone_size: .
cdr3_aa: CASSLRGQGNWETQYF
cdr3_nt: TGTGCCAGCAGCTTAAGGGGACAGGGGAATTGGGAGACCCAGTACTTC

d_call: .
j_call: TRBJ2-1
v_call: TRBV11-1
clone_size: .
cdr3_aa: CASSWKSRGAHNEQFF
cdr3_nt: TGTGCCAGCAGCTGGAAATCTAGGGGGGCCCACAATGAGCAGTTCTTC

d_call: .
j_call: TRBJ2-3
v_call: TRBV7-9
clone_size: many
cdr3_aa: CASSLWIRATDTQYF
cdr3_nt: TGTGCCAGCAGCTTGTGGATCAGGGCGACAGATACGCAGTATTTT

d_call: TRBD1
j_call: TRBJ2-5
v_call: TRBV24-1
clone_size: .
cdr3_aa: CATSERTGGEETQYF
cdr3_nt: TGTGCCACCAGTGAGCGGACAGGGGGAGAAGAGACCCAGTACTTC

d_call: .
j_call: TRBJ2-1
v_call: TRBV30
clone_size: few
cdr3_aa: CAWSEHRDEQFF
cdr3_nt: TGTGCCTGGAGTGAGCATAGGGATGAGCAGTTCTTC

d_call: TRBD1
j_call: TRBJ2-2
v_call: TRBV7-3
clone_size: .
cdr3_aa: CASSLVPRAGGAPGELFF
cdr3_nt: TGTGCCAGCAGCTTAGTACCCCGAGCAGGGGGCGCTCCCGGGGAGCTGTTTTTT

d_call: TRBD2
j_call: TRBJ2-3
v_call: TRBV4-1
clone_size: .
cdr3_aa: CASSQEERGRRDTQYF
cdr3_nt: TGCGCCAGCAGCCAAGAGGAGCGGGGGAGGAGAGATACGCAGTATTTT

d_call: TRBD2
j_call: TRBJ2-7
v_call: TRBV27
clone_size: .
cdr3_aa: CASRVSGSNSYEQYF
cdr3_nt: TGTGCCAGCAGAGTAAGCGGGAGTAATTCCTACGAGCAGTACTTC

d_call: .
j_call: TRBJ1-4
v_call: TRBV19
clone_size: .
cdr3_aa: CASSIGRVNEKLFF
cdr3_nt: TGTGCCAGTAGTATAGGACGGGTTAATGAAAAACTGTTTTTT

d_call: .
j_call: TRBJ2-5
v_call: TRBV2
clone_size: .
cdr3_aa: CASEYQETQYF
cdr3_nt: TGTGCCAGCGAGTACCAAGAGACCCAGTACTTC

d_call: .
j_call: TRBJ2-1
v_call: TRBV7-9
clone_size: .
cdr3_aa: CASSAPFGEQFF
cdr3_nt: TGTGCCAGCAGCGCCCCGTTCGGTGAGCAGTTCTTC

d_call: .
j_call: TRBJ1-5
v_call: TRBV5-5
clone_size: .
cdr3_aa: CASSQTGGGYSNQPQHF
cdr3_nt: TGTGCCAGCAGCCAGACGGGGGGAGGATATAGCAATCAGCCCCAGCATTTT

d_call: .
j_call: TRBJ2-7
v_call: TRBV20-1
clone_size: few
cdr3_aa: CSAKGGRGLGYEQYF
cdr3_nt: TGCAGTGCTAAGGGTGGCAGGGGTTTAGGATACGAGCAGTACTTC

d_call: .
j_call: TRBJ2-7
v_call: TRBV6-1
clone_size: once
cdr3_aa: CASSEMGFFGEQYF
cdr3_nt: TGTGCCAGCAGTGAAATGGGGTTCTTTGGGGAGCAGTACTTC

d_call: .
j_call: TRBJ2-7
v_call: TRBV20-1
clone_size: few
cdr3_aa: CLAWGGGAKGEQYF
cdr3_nt: TGCCTCGCATGGGGAGGGGGCGCCAAGGGGGAGCAGTACTTC

d_call: .
j_call: TRBJ1-2
v_call: TRBV4-2
clone_size: few
cdr3_aa: CASSQVKDSPNYGYTF
cdr3_nt: TGTGCCAGCAGCCAAGTTAAGGACAGCCCTAACTATGGCTACACCTTC

d_call: .
j_call: TRBJ1-2
v_call: TRBV29-1
clone_size: .
cdr3_aa: CSVEDLQFGYTF
cdr3_nt: TGCAGCGTTGAAGATCTCCAGTTCGGCTACACCTTC

d_call: .
j_call: TRBJ2-7
v_call: TRBV6-2/TRBV6-3
clone_size: .
cdr3_aa: CASSLLRGPNYEQYF
cdr3_nt: TGTGCCAGCAGCCTGCTGCGGGGGCCCAACTACGAGCAGTACTTC

d_call: .
j_call: TRBJ2-1
v_call: TRBV24-1
clone_size: .
cdr3_aa: CATSLGPSDPARFYEQFF
cdr3_nt: TGTGCCACCAGCCTTGGACCCTCCGACCCAGCAAGGTTCTATGAGCAGTTCTTC

d_call: .
j_call: TRBJ1-2
v_call: TRBV14
clone_size: many
cdr3_aa: CASSQVLHYGYTF
cdr3_nt: TGTGCCAGCAGCCAAGTTTTGCACTATGGCTACACCTTC

d_call: .
j_call: TRBJ2-7
v_call: TRBV4-1
clone_size: .
cdr3_aa: CASSQENLQTSSYEQYF
cdr3_nt: TGCGCCAGCAGCCAAGAAAACTTACAGACCAGCTCCTACGAGCAGTACTTC

d_call: TRBD1
j_call: TRBJ1-2
v_call: TRBV18
clone_size: few
cdr3_aa: CASSPGTVNYGYTF
cdr3_nt: TGTGCCAGCTCACCCGGGACAGTAAACTATGGCTACACCTTC

d_call: TRBD1
j_call: TRBJ2-1
v_call: TRBV7-6
clone_size: .
cdr3_aa: CASSLEGQGYGNEQFF
cdr3_nt: TGTGCCAGCAGCTTAGAGGGACAGGGGTACGGCAATGAGCAGTTCTTC

d_call: TRBD1
j_call: TRBJ2-3
v_call: TRBV4-2
clone_size: .
cdr3_aa: CASSQETGGFRDTQYF
cdr3_nt: TGTGCCAGCAGCCAAGAGACAGGGGGCTTTCGAGATACGCAGTATTTT